Below are 9 T cell receptor beta chains sequenced from a single sample in a study of blood T cell repertoires in COVID-19. Only in-frame clones appear in the TCRdb table, and some are missing; sequencing was by immunoSEQ multiplex PCR. The sample holds some 100,000 clones, approximately 86% seen once. The material sequenced was peripheral blood. The receptor source for this set is a woman aged 60-70 years with acute or convalescent COVID-19.

This chain uses TRBV15 with TRBJ1-2; the D gene is possibly TRBD1 (5 bases). Germline values: CDR1 LNHNV, CDR2 YYDKDF (reference sequence). V lost 0 bases to trimming and J lost 3 bases, with 11 bases between them. This CDR3 spans 15 amino acids. The CDR3 bases are TGTGCCACCAGCAGAGAGGGGGGGATTCACTATGGCTACACCTTC. This sequence encodes CATSREGGIHYGYTF.

This chain connects TRBV5-1 to TRBJ2-7; 9 bases match TRBD1. V dropped 4 bases and J dropped 3; count of bases not matched to a gene: 11. CDR1 and CDR2 from the germline V gene are SGHRS and YFSETQ. The CDR3 is 16 amino acids. The CDR3 sequence: CASSLGATGGGYEQYF. Here the CDR3 DNA reads TGCGCCAGCAGCCTGGGGGCGACAGGGGGAGGCTACGAGCAGTACTTC.

This clone was seen only a few times. The rearrangement joins TRBV7-3 to TRBJ1-1, with D possibly matching TRBD1 (5 bases). Germline V gene sequence: CDR1 SGHTA, CDR2 FQGTGA. This CDR3 is built from 14 residues. The V end lost 2 bases, the J end lost 4 bases, and 11 bases lay between the germline ends. The CDR3 region is CASSLFQGSTEAFF. The DNA of the CDR3 is TGTGCCAGCAGCTTATTCCAGGGTAGCACTGAAGCTTTCTTT.

The DNA of the CDR3 is TGTGCCAGCAGCCAGGCCGGGAGCAATCAGCCCCAGCATTTT. It is translated as CASSQAGSNQPQHF. This chain links TRBV3-1 (or the pseudogene TRBV3-2) with TRBJ1-5; no reliable D call. This CDR3 is 14 amino acids long. CDR1 is LGHDT, CDR2 YNNKEL, per germline (reference sequence). Deletions cut 3 bases from V and 1 base from J, with 7 bases between.

The chain carries TRBV25-1 and TRBJ2-7, with 8 nucleotides matching TRBD1. CDR1 is MGHDK, CDR2 SYGVNS, per germline. V shed 4 bases, J shed 3 bases, and the junction held 2 bases outside the gene matches. CDR3 length: 13 residues. The CDR3 DNA sequence: TGTGCCAGCAGTGTAACAGGGGGCTACGAGCAGTACTTC. It specifies CASSVTGGYEQYF.

This chain joins TRBV9 and TRBJ2-1, with TRBD2 matching 7 bases. CDR3 length: 15 residues. The ends lost 0 bases at V and 2 bases at J; junction bases unmatched: 2. Germline CDR1 reads SGDLS; CDR2 reads YYNGEE. The CDR3 reads CASSVDAGAYNEQFF. The CDR3 nucleotides read TGTGCCAGCAGCGTAGACGCGGGAGCCTACAATGAGCAGTTCTTC.

The chain joins TRBV5-4 to TRBJ1-5; no clear D. This CDR3 spans 13 amino acids. Germline V CDR1 and CDR2: SGHNT, YYREEE (reference sequence). Trimming removed 2 bases at V and 4 bases at J, with 7 bases between. CDR3 residues: CASSFDTNQPQHF. CDR3 in DNA: TGTGCCAGCAGCTTTGACACGAATCAGCCCCAGCATTTT.

The chain couples TRBV18 to TRBJ2-7; D might be TRBD2 (5 bases). V was cut by 2 bases and J by 6 bases, with 11 bases left in between. CDR1 is KGHSH, CDR2 LQKENI, per germline. CDR3 length: 13 residues. The CDR3, as DNA: TGTGCCAGCTCACCAATCTCGGGATCCGAGCAGTACTTC. This sequence encodes CASSPISGSEQYF. Supplemented by reference TRBV18 and TRBJ2-7, the full variable domain reads NAGVMQNPRHLVRRRGQEARLRCSPMKGHSHVYWYRQLPEEGLKFMVYLQKENIIDESGMPKERFSAEFPKEGPSILRIQQVVRGDSAAYFCASSPISGSEQYFGPGTRLTVT.

The chain joins TRBV20-1 to TRBJ1-1; D is perhaps TRBD1 (5 bases). V was pared by 3 bases and J by 11 bases, with 16 bases between. From germline, CDR1 is DFQATT and CDR2 SNEGSKA (reference sequence). The CDR3 spans 12 residues. The CDR3 sequence: CSASRGRDDAFF. The CDR3 region has the DNA TGCAGTGCTAGTAGGGGCAGGGATGATGCTTTCTTT.